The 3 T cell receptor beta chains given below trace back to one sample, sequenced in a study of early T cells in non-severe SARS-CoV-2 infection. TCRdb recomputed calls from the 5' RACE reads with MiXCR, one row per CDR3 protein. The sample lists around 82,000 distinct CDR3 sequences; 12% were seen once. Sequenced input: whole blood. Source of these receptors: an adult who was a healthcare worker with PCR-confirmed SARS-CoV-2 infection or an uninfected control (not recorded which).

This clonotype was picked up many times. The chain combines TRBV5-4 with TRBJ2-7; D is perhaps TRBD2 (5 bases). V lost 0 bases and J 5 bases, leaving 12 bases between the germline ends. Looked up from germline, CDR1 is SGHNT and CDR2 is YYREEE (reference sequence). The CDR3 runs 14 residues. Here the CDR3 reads CASSLDLATHEQYF. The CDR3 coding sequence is TGTGCCAGCAGCTTGGACCTAGCAACCCACGAGCAGTACTTC. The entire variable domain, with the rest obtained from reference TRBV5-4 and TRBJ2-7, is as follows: ETGVTQSPTHLIKTRGQQVTLRCSSQSGHNTVSWYQQALGQGPQFIFQYYREEENGRGNFPPRFSGLQFPNYSSELNVNALELDDSALYLCASSLDLATHEQYFGPGTRLTVT.

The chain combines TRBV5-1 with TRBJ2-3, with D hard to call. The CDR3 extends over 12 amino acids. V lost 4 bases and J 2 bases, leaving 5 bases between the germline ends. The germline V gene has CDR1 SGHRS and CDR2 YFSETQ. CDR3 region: CASSQYTDTQYF. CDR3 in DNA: TGCGCCAGCAGCCAATACACAGATACGCAGTATTTT.

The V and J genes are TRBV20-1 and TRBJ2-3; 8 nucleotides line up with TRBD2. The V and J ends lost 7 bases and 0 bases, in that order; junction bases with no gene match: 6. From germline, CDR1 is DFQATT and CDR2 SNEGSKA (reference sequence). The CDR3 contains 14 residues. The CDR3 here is CSGSGDLSTDTQYF. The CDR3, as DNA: TGCAGTGGTAGCGGGGACCTCAGCACAGATACGCAGTATTTT.